Only one count was recorded for the clone carrying this T cell receptor (beta chain). The sample is drawn from a study of T-cell reconstitution after alpha-beta-depleted transplantation in children. The length of the CDR3 is 15 residues. Trimming cost V 2 bases and J 4 bases; bases outside gene matches: 5. Germline lookup yields CDR1 LNHDA and CDR2 SQIVND (reference sequence). TCRbeta library construction was performed incorporating unique molecular identifiers. One entry per CDR3 protein results from TCRdb running MiXCR on the PCR reads. This table has 490,000 or so distinct CDR3 sequences, 9.5% to 15% appearing once.

This receptor was taken from a human donor who donated a stem cell graft to a child with combined immunodeficiency. This chain links TRBV19 with TRBJ1-5; 7 positions agree with TRBD1. This material consisted of PBMCs from the stem cell graft donor, taken from the stem cell graft. CDR3 region: CASSIRTGLNQPQHF. CDR3 nucleotides: TGTGCCAGTAGTATAAGGACAGGTCTGAATCAGCCCCAGCATTTT.